This T cell receptor beta chain stems from a study of graft-versus-host responses after intestinal transplantation. The CDR3 length is 14 residues. Per the germline V gene, CDR1 is MNHEY and CDR2 is SMNVEV (reference sequence). The germline V and J ends were trimmed by 6 bases and 4 bases, with 15 bases remaining between them. The repertoire was sequenced with immunoSEQ multiplex PCR; TCRdb's copy has only in-frame clones and lacks some. The table records 93,000 or so clones, over 85% of them present only once. This clone showed up just once. Its target is not known. The material sequenced was unstimulated CD8+ T cells sorted from spleen or lymph node cells, taken before intestinal transplant. This TCR derives from a human donor who received an intestinal transplant. The chain carries TRBV27 and TRBJ2-5, with D maybe TRBD1 (5 bases). The DNA of the CDR3 is TGTGCCAGCAGCTATTCCGACAGCTCAGAGACCCAGTACTTC. Translating gives CASSYSDSSETQYF.